The 15 T cell receptor beta chains listed next were all sequenced from one sample in a study of blood T cell repertoires in COVID-19. The data were produced by immunoSEQ multiplex PCR, yet TCRdb's version contains in-frame clones alone and is incomplete. The sample consists of approximately 150,000 clones, 85% to 90% of them appearing once. Sequencing input: peripheral blood. The receptors were sampled from an elderly man with acute or convalescent COVID-19.

V usage is TRBV27 and J usage is TRBJ1-2; the D is unclear. Trimming shortened V by 3 bases and J by 4 bases, and 9 bases separated the two germline ends. This CDR3 contains 13 residues. CDR1 and CDR2 (germline): MNHEY, SMNVEV (reference sequence). CDR3 in amino acids: CASSFSGGYGYTF. CDR3 in DNA: TGTGCCAGCAGTTTCTCGGGAGGCTATGGCTACACCTTC.

The chain uses TRBV28 and TRBJ1-6; 8 bases agree with TRBD1. There are 15 residues in the CDR3. Per germline, CDR1 MDHEN and CDR2 SYDVKM. The V gene end was trimmed by 3 bases and the J gene end by 7 bases; junction bases not matched to a gene: 5. The CDR3 DNA follows: TGTGCCAGCAGTTTTGGGGGACAGGTGAATTCACCCCTCCACTTT. Protein product: CASSFGGQVNSPLHF.

J is TRBJ1-1 and V is TRBV16; D not resolved. Germline V gives CDR1 KGHSY, CDR2 FQNENV. The CDR3 sequence is 15 residues long. The V end was cut by 0 bases, the J end by 11 bases, with 19 bases between. The CDR3 region is CASSQSGSRMEAAFF. CDR3 DNA sequence: TGTGCCAGCAGCCAATCAGGCAGCCGGATGGAGGCGGCTTTCTTT. The full variable domain, its missing parts supplied by reference TRBV16 and TRBJ1-1, is GEEVAQTPKHLVRGEGQKAKLYCAPIKGHSYVFWYQQVLKNEFKFLISFQNENVFDETGMPKERFSAKCLPNSPCSLEIQATKLEDSAVYFCASSQSGSRMEAAFFGQGTRLTVV.

This clone was recorded a few times. This chain links TRBV7-9 with TRBJ1-5; no reliable D call. The CDR3 has 12 amino acids. Trimming cost V 1 base and J 7 bases, with 5 bases left between them. CDR1 and CDR2 from the germline V gene are SEHNR and FQNEAQ (reference sequence). CDR3 sequence reads: CASSLDPQPQHF. The CDR3 nucleotides read TGTGCCAGCAGCTTAGATCCGCAGCCCCAGCATTTT.

The V and J genes are TRBV5-5 and TRBJ2-2; tentatively, D is TRBD2 (5 bases). Germline V gene sequence: CDR1 SGHKS, CDR2 YYEKEE (reference sequence). V shed 0 bases and J shed 4 bases, with 10 bases lying between them. The CDR3 has 15 amino acids. The CDR3 loop reads CASSLEVGGTGELFF. CDR3 nucleotides: TGTGCCAGCAGCTTGGAGGTAGGAGGCACCGGGGAGCTGTTTTTT.

The chain carries TRBV6-5 and TRBJ2-5; 7 nucleotides line up with TRBD1. The CDR3 consists of 15 residues. Germline V gene sequence: CDR1 MNHEY, CDR2 SVGAGI. V gave up 1 base and J gave up 2 bases; unmatched junction bases: 4. This CDR3 reads CASSYFGRGQETQYF. The DNA for the CDR3 is TGTGCCAGCAGTTACTTTGGCAGGGGGCAAGAGACCCAGTACTTC.

The chain recombines TRBV6-5 with TRBJ1-2; TRBD1 might be the D (6 bases). The CDR3 has 14 amino acids. V lost 5 bases to trimming and J lost 4 bases, with 14 bases between them. The germline V gene encodes CDR1 MNHEY and CDR2 SVGAGI. The CDR3 protein is CASSPGAAPYGYTF. The CDR3 bases are TGTGCCAGCAGTCCAGGGGCCGCACCCTATGGCTACACCTTC.

The V and J genes are TRBV3-1 (or the pseudogene TRBV3-2) and TRBJ2-7, with a weak D call TRBD2 (5 bases). Germline lookup yields CDR1 LGHDT and CDR2 YNNKEL (reference sequence). Trimming shortened V by 1 base and J by 6 bases, and 13 bases separated the two germline ends. The CDR3 consists of 14 residues. The CDR3 DNA reads TGTGCCAGCAGCCAAGTTGGAGGAAGGGCCGAGCAGTACTTC. It codes for CASSQVGGRAEQYF.

This clone was observed a single time. The V call is TRBV28, the J call TRBJ2-7; 8 nucleotides align to TRBD1. The CDR3 has 15 residues. Germline CDR1 MDHEN, CDR2 SYDVKM. Unmatched junction bases numbered 4, after V lost 3 bases and J lost 0 bases. The CDR3 reads CASSFRDRSSYEQYF. DNA for the CDR3: TGTGCCAGCAGTTTCCGGGACAGGAGCTCCTACGAGCAGTACTTC.

The chain combines TRBV11-2 with TRBJ1-2; 7 nucleotides match TRBD1. Germline V gives CDR1 SGHAT, CDR2 FQNNGV. V shed 4 bases and J 3 bases; nucleotides not matched to a gene: 11. This CDR3 has 16 residues. The DNA for the CDR3 is TGTGCCAGCAGCTCGGCCGGGACAGCGACTTACTATGGCTACACCTTC. It specifies CASSSAGTATYYGYTF.

This clone occurred once. The DNA for the CDR3 is TGTGCCAGCAGCCCCGCCACGACGACAGGGTACGAGCAGTACTTC. This gives the protein CASSPATTTGYEQYF. The chain combines TRBV7-9 with TRBJ2-7; 7 bases match TRBD1. The CDR3 runs 15 residues. Germline loops: CDR1 SEHNR, CDR2 FQNEAQ (reference sequence). The V segment lost 5 bases and the J segment 4 bases; nucleotides outside the gene matches: 11.

This chain connects TRBV28 to TRBJ1-5; weak D call: TRBD1 (6 bases). Trimming removed 6 bases at V and 4 bases at J, with 13 bases between. This CDR3 contains 14 residues. In germline, CDR1 is MDHEN, CDR2 SYDVKM. CDR3 coding DNA: TGTGCCAGCAGCTCTACAGGGACGAATCAGCCCCAGCATTTT. Protein: CASSSTGTNQPQHF. Full variable domain (remainder filled in from reference TRBV28 and TRBJ1-5): DVKVTQSSRYLVKRTGEKVFLECVQDMDHENMFWYRQDPGLGLRLIYFSYDVKMKEKGDIPEGYSVSREKKERFSLILESASTNQTSMYLCASSSTGTNQPQHFGDGTRLSIL.

Comments on this clone: A junction end diverges from the germline sequence, so it may reflect a read error. The rearrangement joins TRBV5-5 to TRBJ1-6; 7 positions match TRBD1. The CDR3 loop spans 16 amino acids. Germline lookup yields CDR1 SGHKS and CDR2 YYEKEE (reference sequence). CDR3 sequence reads: CASTLPTGTYTSPLHF. The CDR3 DNA sequence: TGTGCCAGCACCCTCCCGACAGGGACCTATACTTCACCCCTCCACTTT.

With respect to this clone: Sequence at one end of the junction differs from germline and may be a read error. DNA for the CDR3: TGTGCTAGCAGCTTAGGAGCGGGGACCTACAATGAGCAGTTCTTC. Amino acid sequence: CASSLGAGTYNEQFF. This rearrangement joins TRBV7-7 to TRBJ2-1, with 7 bases fitting TRBD2. Germline V gene sequence: CDR1 SSHAT, CDR2 FNYEAQ (reference sequence). The CDR3 sequence is 15 residues long.

Here the CDR3 DNA reads TGTGCCACGACCCAGGGGTTGTCAGCCGATACGCAGTATTTT. Protein: CATTQGLSADTQYF. The chain has TRBV24-1 and TRBJ2-3; maybe TRBD1 (6 bases). This CDR3 contains 14 residues. Per germline, CDR1 KGHDR and CDR2 SFDVKD. Trimming stripped 10 bases from V and 6 bases from J, with 19 bases between.